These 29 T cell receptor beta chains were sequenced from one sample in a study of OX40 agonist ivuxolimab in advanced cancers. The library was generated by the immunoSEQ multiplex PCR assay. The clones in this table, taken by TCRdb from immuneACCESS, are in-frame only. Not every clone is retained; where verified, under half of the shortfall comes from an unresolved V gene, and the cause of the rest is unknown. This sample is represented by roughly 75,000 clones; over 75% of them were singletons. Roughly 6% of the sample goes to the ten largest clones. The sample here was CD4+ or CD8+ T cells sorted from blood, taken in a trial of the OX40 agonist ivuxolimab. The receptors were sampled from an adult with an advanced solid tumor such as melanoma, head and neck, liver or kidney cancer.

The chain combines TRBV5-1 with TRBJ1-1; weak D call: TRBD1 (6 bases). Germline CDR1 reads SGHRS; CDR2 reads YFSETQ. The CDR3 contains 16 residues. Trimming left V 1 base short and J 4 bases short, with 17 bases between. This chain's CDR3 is CASSLNGGPGGTEAFF. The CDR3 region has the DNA TGCGCCAGCAGCTTGAATGGGGGCCCGGGGGGCACTGAAGCTTTCTTT. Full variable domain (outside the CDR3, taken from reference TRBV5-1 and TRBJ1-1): KAGVTQTPRYLIKTRGQQVTLSCSPISGHRSVSWYQQTPGQGLQFLFEYFSETQRNKGNFPGRFSGRQFSNSRSEMNVSTLELGDSALYLCASSLNGGPGGTEAFFGQGTRLTVV.

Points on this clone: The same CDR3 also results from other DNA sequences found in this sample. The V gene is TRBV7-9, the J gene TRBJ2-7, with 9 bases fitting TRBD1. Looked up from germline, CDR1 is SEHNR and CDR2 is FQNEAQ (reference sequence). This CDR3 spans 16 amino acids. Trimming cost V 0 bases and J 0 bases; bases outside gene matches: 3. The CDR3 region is CASSLAGTGISYEQYF. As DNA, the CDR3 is TGTGCCAGCAGCTTAGCCGGGACAGGGATCTCCTACGAGCAGTACTTC.

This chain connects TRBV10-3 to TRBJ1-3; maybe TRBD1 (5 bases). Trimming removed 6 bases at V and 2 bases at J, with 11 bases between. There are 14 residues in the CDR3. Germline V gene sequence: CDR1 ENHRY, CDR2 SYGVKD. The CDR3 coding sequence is TGTGCCATCAGCTCCGACAGTACTGGAAACACCATATATTTT. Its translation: CAISSDSTGNTIYF.

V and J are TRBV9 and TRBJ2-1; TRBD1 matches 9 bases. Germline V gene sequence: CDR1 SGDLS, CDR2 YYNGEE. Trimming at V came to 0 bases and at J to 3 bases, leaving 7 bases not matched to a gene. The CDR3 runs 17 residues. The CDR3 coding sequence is TGTGCCAGCAGCGTAGGGGGACAGGGAGCTTACTACAATGAGCAGTTCTTC. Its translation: CASSVGGQGAYYNEQFF. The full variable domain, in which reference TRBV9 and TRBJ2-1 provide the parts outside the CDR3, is DSGVTQTPKHLITATGQRVTLRCSPRSGDLSVYWYQQSLDQGLQFLIQYYNGEERAKGNILERFSAQQFPDLHSELNLSSLELGDSALYFCASSVGGQGAYYNEQFFGPGTRLTVL.

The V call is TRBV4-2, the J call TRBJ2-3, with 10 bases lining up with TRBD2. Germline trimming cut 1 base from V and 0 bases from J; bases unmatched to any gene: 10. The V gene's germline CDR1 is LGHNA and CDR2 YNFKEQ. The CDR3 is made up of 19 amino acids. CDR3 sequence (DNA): TGTGCCAGCAGCCAAGCCCCTAGCGGGGGCATCACTAGCACAGATACGCAGTATTTT. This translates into CASSQAPSGGITSTDTQYF.

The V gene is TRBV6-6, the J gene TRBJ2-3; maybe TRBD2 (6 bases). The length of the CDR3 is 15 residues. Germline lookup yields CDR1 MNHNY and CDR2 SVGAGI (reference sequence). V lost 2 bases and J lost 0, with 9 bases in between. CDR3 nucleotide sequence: TGTGCCAGCAGTTACGTCGCGGGAAGCACAGATACGCAGTATTTT. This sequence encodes CASSYVAGSTDTQYF.

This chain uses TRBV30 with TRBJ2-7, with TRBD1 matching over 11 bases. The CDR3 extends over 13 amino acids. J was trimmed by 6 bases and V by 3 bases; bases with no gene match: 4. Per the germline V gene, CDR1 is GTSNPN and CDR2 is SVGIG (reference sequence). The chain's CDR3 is CAWSRDRGSEQYF. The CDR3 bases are TGTGCCTGGAGCCGGGACAGGGGGAGCGAGCAGTACTTC.

CDR3 loop: CASTLLLSGGEVGTQYF. The CDR3 DNA reads as TGTGCCAGCACCCTCCTTCTTAGTGGGGGTGAGGTTGGTACGCAGTATTTT. This sequence joins TRBV7-9 and TRBJ2-3; possibly TRBD1 or TRBD2 for D (5 bases each). This CDR3 is 17 amino acids long. Trimming left V 7 bases short and J 8 bases short, with 28 bases between. Germline CDR1 and CDR2: SEHNR and FQNEAQ (reference sequence).

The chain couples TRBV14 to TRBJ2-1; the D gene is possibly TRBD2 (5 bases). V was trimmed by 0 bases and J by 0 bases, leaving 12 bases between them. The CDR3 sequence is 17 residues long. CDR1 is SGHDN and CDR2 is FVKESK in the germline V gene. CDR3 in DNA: TGTGCCAGCAGCCAAGATCCTAGGGAGTTCTCCTACAATGAGCAGTTCTTC. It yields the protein CASSQDPREFSYNEQFF.

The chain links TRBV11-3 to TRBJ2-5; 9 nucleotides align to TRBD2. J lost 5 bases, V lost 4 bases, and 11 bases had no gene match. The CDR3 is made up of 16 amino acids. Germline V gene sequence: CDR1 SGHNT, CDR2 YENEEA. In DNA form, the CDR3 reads TGTGCCAGCAGCTCGGGAGGGCCTAGCGGGACGGAGACCCAGTACTTC. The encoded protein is CASSSGGPSGTETQYF.

This chain's CDR3 is CASSTTSGSPYEQYF. The CDR3 DNA sequence: TGTGCCAGCAGCACGACTAGCGGGTCCCCCTACGAGCAGTACTTC. The chain uses TRBV28 and TRBJ2-7; 10 positions agree with TRBD2. CDR3 size: 15 residues. Germline V gene data show CDR1 as MDHEN and CDR2 as SYDVKM. V lost 6 bases and J lost 2; bases outside the gene matches: 7.

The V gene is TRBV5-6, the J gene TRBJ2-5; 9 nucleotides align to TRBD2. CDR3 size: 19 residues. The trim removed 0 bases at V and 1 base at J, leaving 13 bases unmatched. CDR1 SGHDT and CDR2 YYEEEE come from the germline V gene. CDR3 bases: TGTGCCAGCAGCTTGGATAGCGGGGGAGCAAATGCGGGCCAAGAGACCCAGTACTTC. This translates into CASSLDSGGANAGQETQYF.

This CDR3 reads CASSRGMAGGGYGYTF. CDR3 sequence (DNA): TGTGCCAGCAGCCGGGGGATGGCAGGGGGTGGCTATGGCTACACCTTC. V is TRBV7-6 and J is TRBJ1-2; 7 nucleotides match TRBD1. Germline values: CDR1 SGHVS, CDR2 FNYEAQ. The V and J ends lost 5 bases and 4 bases, in that order; junction bases with no gene match: 13. The length of the CDR3 is 16 residues.

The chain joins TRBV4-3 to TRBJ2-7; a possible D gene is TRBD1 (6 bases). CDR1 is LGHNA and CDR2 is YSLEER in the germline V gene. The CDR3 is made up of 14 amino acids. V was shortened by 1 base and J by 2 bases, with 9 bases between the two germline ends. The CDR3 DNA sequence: TGCGCCAGCAGCCAAGGGACAGAGGCCTACGAGCAGTACTTC. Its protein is CASSQGTEAYEQYF.

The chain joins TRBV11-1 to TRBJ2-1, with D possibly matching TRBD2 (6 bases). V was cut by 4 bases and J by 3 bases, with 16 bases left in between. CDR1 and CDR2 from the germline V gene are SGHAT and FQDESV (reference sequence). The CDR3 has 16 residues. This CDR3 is CASSSPGLTIYNEQFF. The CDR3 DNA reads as TGTGCCAGCAGCTCACCGGGACTTACGATCTACAATGAGCAGTTCTTC. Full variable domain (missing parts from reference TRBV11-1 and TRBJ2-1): EAEVAQSPRYKITEKSQAVAFWCDPISGHATLYWYRQILGQGPELLVQFQDESVVDDSQLPKDRFSAERLKGVDSTLKIQPAELGDSAMYLCASSSPGLTIYNEQFFGPGTRLTVL.

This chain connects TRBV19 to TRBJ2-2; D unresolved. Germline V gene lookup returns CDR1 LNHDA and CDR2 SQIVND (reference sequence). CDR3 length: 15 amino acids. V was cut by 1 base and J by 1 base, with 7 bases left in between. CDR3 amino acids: CASSIVAGNTGELFF. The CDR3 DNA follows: TGTGCCAGTAGTATAGTCGCCGGGAACACCGGGGAGCTGTTTTTT.

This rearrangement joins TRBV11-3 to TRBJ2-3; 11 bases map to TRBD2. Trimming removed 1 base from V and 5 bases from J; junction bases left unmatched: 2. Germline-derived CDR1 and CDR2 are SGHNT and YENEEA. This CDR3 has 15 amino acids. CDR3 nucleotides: TGTGCCAGCAGCTTAGGTACTAGCGGGGGAGATACGCAGTATTTT. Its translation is CASSLGTSGGDTQYF. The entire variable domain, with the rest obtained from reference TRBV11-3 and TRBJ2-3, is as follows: EAGVVQSPRYKIIEKKQPVAFWCNPISGHNTLYWYLQNLGQGPELLIRYENEEAVDDSQLPKDRFSAERLKGVDSTLKIQPAELGDSAVYLCASSLGTSGGDTQYFGPGTRLTVL.

CDR3 nucleotide sequence: TGTGCCAGCAGCCAGGACGGGTCTAATTCACCCCTCCACTTT. This encodes CASSQDGSNSPLHF. The rearrangement uses TRBV6-1 and TRBJ1-6; the D is unclear. V gave up 6 bases and J gave up 6 bases, with 12 bases separating them. The CDR3 is 14 residues long. Per the germline V gene, CDR1 is MNHNS and CDR2 is SASEGT.

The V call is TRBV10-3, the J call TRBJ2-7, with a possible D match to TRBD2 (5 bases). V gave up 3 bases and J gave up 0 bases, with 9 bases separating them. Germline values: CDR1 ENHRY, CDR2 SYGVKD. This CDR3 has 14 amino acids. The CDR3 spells CAISEVTSSYEQYF. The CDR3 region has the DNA TGTGCCATCAGTGAAGTCACTAGCTCCTACGAGCAGTACTTC.

The CDR3, as DNA: TGTGCCAGCTCACCAAGTACAGGGGCCACCGGGGAGCTGTTTTTT. Residues: CASSPSTGATGELFF. The genes are TRBV18 and TRBJ2-2, with 7 bases that match TRBD1. The V segment lost 2 bases and the J segment 4 bases; nucleotides outside the gene matches: 4. The CDR3 consists of 15 residues. Germline lookup yields CDR1 KGHSH and CDR2 LQKENI.

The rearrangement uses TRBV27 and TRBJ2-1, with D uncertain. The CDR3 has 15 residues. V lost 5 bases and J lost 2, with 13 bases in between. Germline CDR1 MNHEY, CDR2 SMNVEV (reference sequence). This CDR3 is CASSVTPGAYNEQFF. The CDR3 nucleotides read TGTGCCAGCAGTGTCACCCCTGGGGCCTACAATGAGCAGTTCTTC.

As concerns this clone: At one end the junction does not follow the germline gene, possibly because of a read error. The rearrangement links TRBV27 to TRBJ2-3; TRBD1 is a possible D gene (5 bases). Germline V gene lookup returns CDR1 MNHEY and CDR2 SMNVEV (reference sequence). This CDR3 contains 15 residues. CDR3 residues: CASSLLQGRTDTQYF. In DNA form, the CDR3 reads TGTGCCAGCAGTTTACTTCAGGGCCGCACGGATACGCAGTATTTT.

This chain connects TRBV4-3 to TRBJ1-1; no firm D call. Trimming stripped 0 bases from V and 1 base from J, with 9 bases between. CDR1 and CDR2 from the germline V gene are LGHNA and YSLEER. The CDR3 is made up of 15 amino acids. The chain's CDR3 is CASSQDSVGNTEAFF. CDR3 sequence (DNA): TGCGCCAGCAGCCAAGATTCCGTAGGGAACACTGAAGCTTTCTTT.

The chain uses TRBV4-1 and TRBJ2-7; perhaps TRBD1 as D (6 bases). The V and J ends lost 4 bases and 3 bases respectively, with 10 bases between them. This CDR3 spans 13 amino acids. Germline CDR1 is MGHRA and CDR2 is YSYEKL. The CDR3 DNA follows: TGCGCCAGCAGCCCCGGGACAAACTACGAGCAGTACTTC. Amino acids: CASSPGTNYEQYF.

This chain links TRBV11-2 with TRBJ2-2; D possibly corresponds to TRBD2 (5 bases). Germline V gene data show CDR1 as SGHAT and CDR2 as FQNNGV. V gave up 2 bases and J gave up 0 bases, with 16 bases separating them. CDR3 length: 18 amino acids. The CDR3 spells CASSLWGAAAANTGELFF. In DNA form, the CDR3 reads TGTGCCAGCAGCTTATGGGGAGCGGCTGCCGCGAACACCGGGGAGCTGTTTTTT.

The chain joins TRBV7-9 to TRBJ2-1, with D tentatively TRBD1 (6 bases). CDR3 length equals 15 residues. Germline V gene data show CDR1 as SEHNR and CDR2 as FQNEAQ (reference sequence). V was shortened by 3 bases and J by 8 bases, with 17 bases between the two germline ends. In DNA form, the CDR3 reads TGTGCCAGCAGCTTTAGGGGGTTCGATTCCCATGAGCAGTTCTTC. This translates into CASSFRGFDSHEQFF.

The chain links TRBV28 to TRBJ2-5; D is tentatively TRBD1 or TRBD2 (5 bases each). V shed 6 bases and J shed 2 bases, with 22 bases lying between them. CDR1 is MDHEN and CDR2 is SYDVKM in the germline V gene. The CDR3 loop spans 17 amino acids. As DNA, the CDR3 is TGTGCCAGCAGCCACTCAGCGGACAATACCTATCAAGAGACCCAGTACTTC. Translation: CASSHSADNTYQETQYF.

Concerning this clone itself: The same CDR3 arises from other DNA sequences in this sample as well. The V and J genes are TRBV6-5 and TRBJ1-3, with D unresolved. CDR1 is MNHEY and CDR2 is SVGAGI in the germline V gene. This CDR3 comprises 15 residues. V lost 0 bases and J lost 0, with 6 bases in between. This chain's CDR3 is CASSYSVSSGNTIYF. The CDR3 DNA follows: TGTGCCAGCAGTTACTCGGTCTCCTCTGGAAACACCATATATTTT.

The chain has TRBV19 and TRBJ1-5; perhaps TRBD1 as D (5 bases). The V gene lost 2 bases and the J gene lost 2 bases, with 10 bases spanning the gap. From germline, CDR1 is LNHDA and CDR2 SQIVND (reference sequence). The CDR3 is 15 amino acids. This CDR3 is CASSIPGLGNQPQHF. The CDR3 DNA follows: TGTGCCAGTAGTATACCAGGGTTGGGCAATCAGCCCCAGCATTTT. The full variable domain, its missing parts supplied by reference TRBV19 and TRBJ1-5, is DGGITQSPKYLFRKEGQNVTLSCEQNLNHDAMYWYRQDPGQGLRLIYYSQIVNDFQKGDIAEGYSVSREKKESFPLTVTSAQKNPTAFYLCASSIPGLGNQPQHFGDGTRLSIL.